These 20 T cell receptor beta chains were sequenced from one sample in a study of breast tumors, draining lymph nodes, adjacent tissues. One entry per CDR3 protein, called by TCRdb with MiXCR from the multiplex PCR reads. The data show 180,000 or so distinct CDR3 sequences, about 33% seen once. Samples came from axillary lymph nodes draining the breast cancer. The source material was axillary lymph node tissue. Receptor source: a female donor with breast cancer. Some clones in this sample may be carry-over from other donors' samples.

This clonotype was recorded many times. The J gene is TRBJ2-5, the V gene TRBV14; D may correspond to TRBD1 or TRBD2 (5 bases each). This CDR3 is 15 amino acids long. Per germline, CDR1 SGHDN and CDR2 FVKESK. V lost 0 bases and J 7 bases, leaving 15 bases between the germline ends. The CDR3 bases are TGTGCCAGCAGCCAAGAGATTGGGGGAGTGGGGACCCAGTACTTC. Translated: CASSQEIGGVGTQYF.

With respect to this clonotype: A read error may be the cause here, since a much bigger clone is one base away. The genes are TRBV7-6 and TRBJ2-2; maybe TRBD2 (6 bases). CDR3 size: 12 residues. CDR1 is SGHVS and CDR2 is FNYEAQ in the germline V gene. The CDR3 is CASSPYGGELSF. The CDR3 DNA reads TGTGCCAGCAGCCCGTATGGCGGGGAGCTGTCTTTT.

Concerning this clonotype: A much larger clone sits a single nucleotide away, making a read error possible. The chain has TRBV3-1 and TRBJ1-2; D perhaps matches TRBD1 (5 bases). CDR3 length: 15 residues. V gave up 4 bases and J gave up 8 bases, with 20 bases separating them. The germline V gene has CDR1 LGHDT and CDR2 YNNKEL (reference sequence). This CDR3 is CASSRGEGLRVGYTF. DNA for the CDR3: TGTGCCAGCAGCCGAGGAGAGGGGCTCCGCGTAGGCTACACCTTC.

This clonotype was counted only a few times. In nucleotides, the CDR3 is TGTGCCAGTAGTATAGGACAGGGGGTAGGAAACATTCAGTACTTC. Residues: CASSIGQGVGNIQYF. The rearrangement joins TRBV19 to TRBJ2-4, with 9 bases fitting TRBD1. CDR3 length equals 15 residues. Germline assignment: CDR1 LNHDA and CDR2 SQIVND (reference sequence). J was trimmed by 6 bases and V by 1 base; bases with no gene match: 4.

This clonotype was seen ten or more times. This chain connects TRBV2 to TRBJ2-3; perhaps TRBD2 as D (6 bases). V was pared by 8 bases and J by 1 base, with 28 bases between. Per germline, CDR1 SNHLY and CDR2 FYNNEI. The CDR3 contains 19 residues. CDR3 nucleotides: TGTGCCAGCCGCTGGGATATTAGCGGCCCCTTGGCTGGCACAGATACGCAGTATTTT. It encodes CASRWDISGPLAGTDTQYF.

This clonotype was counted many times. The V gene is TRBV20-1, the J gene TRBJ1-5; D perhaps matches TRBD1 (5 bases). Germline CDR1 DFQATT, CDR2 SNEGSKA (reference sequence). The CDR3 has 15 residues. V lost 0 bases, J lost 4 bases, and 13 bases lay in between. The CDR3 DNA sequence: TGCAGTGCTAGAGATCCGAACAGGAAGAATCAGCCCCAGCATTTT. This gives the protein CSARDPNRKNQPQHF.

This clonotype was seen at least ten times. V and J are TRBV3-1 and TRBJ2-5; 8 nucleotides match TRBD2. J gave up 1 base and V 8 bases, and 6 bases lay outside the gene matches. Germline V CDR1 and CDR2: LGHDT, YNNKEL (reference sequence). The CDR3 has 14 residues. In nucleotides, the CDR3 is TGTGCCAGCCTTAACGGGGGGGTCCAAGAGACCCAGTACTTC. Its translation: CASLNGGVQETQYF.

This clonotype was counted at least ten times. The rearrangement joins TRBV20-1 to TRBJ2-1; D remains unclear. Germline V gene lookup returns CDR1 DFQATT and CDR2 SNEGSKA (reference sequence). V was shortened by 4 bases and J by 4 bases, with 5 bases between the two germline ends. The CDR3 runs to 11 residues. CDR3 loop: CSAIHYNEQFF. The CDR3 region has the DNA TGCAGTGCTATACATTACAATGAGCAGTTCTTC.

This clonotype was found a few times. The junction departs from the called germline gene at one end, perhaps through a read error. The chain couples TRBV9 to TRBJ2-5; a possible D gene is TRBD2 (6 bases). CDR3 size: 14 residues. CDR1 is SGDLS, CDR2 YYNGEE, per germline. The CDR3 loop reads CASGGAAPQETQSF. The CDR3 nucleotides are TGTGCCAGCGGCGGGGCGGCACCCCAAGAGACCCAGTCCTTC.

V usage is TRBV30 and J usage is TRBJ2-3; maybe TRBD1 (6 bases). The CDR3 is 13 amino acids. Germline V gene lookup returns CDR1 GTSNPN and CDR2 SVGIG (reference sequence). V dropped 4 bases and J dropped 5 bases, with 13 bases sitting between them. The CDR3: CAWKPTGKDTQYF. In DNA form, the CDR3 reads TGTGCCTGGAAACCTACAGGGAAAGATACGCAGTATTTT.

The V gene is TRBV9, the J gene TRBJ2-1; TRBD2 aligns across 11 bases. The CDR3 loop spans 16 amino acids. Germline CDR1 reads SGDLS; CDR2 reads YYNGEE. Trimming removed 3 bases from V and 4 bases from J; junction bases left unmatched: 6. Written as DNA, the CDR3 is TGTGCCAGCAGCGCGCCGGGACTAGCGGCTTACAATGAGCAGTTCTTC. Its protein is CASSAPGLAAYNEQFF. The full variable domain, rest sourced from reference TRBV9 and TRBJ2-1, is DSGVTQTPKHLITATGQRVTLRCSPRSGDLSVYWYQQSLDQGLQFLIQYYNGEERAKGNILERFSAQQFPDLHSELNLSSLELGDSALYFCASSAPGLAAYNEQFFGPGTRLTVL.

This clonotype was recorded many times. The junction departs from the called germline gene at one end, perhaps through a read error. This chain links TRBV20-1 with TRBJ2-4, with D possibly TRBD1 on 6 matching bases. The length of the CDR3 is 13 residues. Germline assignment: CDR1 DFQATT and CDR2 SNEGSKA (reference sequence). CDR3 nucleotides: TGCAGTGCTAGGACAGGAGCCCAAAACATTCAGTACTTC. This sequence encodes CSARTGAQNIQYF.

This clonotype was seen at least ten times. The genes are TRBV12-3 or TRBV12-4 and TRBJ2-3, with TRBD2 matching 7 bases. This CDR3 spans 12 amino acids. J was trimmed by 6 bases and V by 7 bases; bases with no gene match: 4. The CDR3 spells CASTWGGDTQYF. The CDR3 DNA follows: TGTGCCAGCACCTGGGGGGGGGATACGCAGTATTTT.

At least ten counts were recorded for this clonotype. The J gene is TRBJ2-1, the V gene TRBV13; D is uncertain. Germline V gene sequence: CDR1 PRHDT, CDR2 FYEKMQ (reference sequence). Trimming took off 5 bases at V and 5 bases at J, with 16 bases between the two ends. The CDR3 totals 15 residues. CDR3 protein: CASSLSVSLDNEQFF. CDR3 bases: TGTGCCAGCAGCCTATCAGTGAGCCTGGACAATGAGCAGTTCTTC.

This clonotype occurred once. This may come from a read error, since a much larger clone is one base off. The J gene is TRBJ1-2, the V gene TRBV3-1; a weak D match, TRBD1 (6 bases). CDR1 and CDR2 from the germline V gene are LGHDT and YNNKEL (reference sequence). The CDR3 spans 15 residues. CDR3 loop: CASRGNRASNYGCTF. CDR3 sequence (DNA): TGTGCCAGCAGAGGGAACAGGGCCTCTAACTATGGCTGCACCTTC.

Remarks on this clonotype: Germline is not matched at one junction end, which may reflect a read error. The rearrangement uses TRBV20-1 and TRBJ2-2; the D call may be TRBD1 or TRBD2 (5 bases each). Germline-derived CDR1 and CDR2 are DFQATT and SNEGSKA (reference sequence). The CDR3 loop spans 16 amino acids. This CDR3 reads CSAREPGTVFTGELLF. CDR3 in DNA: TGCAGTGCTAGAGAGCCCGGGACGGTCTTCACCGGGGAGCTGCTTTTT.

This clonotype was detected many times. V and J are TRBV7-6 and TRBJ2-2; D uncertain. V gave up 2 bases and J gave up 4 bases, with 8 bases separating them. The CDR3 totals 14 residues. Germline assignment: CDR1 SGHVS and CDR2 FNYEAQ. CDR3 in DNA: TGTGCCAGCAGCTTAACGAATCCCACCGGGGAGCTGTTTTTT. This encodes CASSLTNPTGELFF.

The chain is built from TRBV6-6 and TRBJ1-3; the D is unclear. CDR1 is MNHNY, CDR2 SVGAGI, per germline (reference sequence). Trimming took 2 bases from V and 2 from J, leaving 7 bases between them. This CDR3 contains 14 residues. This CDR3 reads CASSYLFTGNTIYF. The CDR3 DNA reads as TGTGCCAGCAGTTACCTCTTTACTGGAAACACCATATATTTT.

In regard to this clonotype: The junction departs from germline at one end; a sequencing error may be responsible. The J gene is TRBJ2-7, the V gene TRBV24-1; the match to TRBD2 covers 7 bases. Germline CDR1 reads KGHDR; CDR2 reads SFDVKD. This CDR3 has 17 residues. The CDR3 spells CAASDFPGTGGSGEQYF. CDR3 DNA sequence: TGTGCCGCCAGTGATTTCCCCGGGACTGGCGGGAGCGGCGAGCAGTACTTC.

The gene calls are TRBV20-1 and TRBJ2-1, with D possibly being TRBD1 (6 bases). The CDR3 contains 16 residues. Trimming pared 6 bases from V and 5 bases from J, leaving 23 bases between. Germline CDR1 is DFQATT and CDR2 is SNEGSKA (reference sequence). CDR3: CSAPFRGSRAHNEQFF. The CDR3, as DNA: TGCAGTGCCCCGTTTAGGGGGTCAAGGGCACACAATGAGCAGTTCTTC.